These T cell receptor beta chains were read from a single sample in a study of cytomegalovirus exposure and HLA in healthy donors. Measured with immunoSEQ multiplex PCR; TCRdb has only the in-frame clones, and not every one. Among roughly 180,000 clones, around 80% were seen once, and the ten largest hold approximately 1.3%. The sequenced sample consisted of PBMCs. The receptors come from a woman aged 25 to 45 in good health and CMV-seropositive. Each CDR3 is given with its conserved first and last residue. Each record gives: V gene, clone size, J gene, D gene, CDR3 DNA, CDR3 protein. A D gene is named only where the DNA matches it firmly. Size tells how often a clone was seen (once, few, many) or the class of an expanded clone, and some rows leave it out.

TRBV11-3	.	TRBJ2-5	TRBD2	TGTGCCAGCAGCGTCCCGGGGGGCCAAGAGACCCAGTACTTC	CASSVPGGQETQYF
TRBV5-1	.	TRBJ2-1	TRBD2	TGCGCCAGCAGTGGAACTAGCGGCTACGAAGTGGGTGAGCAGTTCTTC	CASSGTSGYEVGEQFF
TRBV5-6	.	TRBJ1-1	TRBD1	TGTGCCAGCAGCCAACGGGACAGGAACACTGAAGCTTTCTTT	CASSQRDRNTEAFF
TRBV9	.	TRBJ1-5	.	TGTGCCAGCAGCGTTGCGTCGGAGCAGCCCCAGCATTTT	CASSVASEQPQHF
TRBV9	.	TRBJ2-3	TRBD2	TGTGCCAGCAGCGTAGCTACGCTAGCGGGAGGGTTAGATACGCAGTATTTT	CASSVATLAGGLDTQYF
TRBV7-3	.	TRBJ2-1	TRBD2	TGTGCCAGCAGCTTAGCGGGACTAAACAATGAGCAGTTCTTC	CASSLAGLNNEQFF
TRBV6-1	few	TRBJ2-7	.	TGTGCCAGCAGTGAAGTTAACGAGCAGTACTTC	CASSEVNEQYF
TRBV6-5	.	TRBJ2-7	TRBD2	TGTGCCAGCAGTAGAAGCGGGACTAGTGAGCAGTACTTC	CASSRSGTSEQYF
TRBV5-1	.	TRBJ2-5	TRBD1	TGCGCCAGCAGCATGACAGGGGGTCGTGAGACCCAGTACTTC	CASSMTGGRETQYF
TRBV9	.	TRBJ2-1	.	TGTGCCAGCAGCGTAGGACGGGCTATGGGGCTGGGCAATGAGCAGTTCTTC	CASSVGRAMGLGNEQFF
TRBV5-1	.	TRBJ2-3	.	TGCGCCAGCAGCTCCGGGGACTCTCCAGATACGCAGTATTTT	CASSSGDSPDTQYF
TRBV15	.	TRBJ2-7	TRBD2	TGTGCCACCAGCGCCCGACTAGCGGGCGTCTACGAGCAGTACTTC	CATSARLAGVYEQYF